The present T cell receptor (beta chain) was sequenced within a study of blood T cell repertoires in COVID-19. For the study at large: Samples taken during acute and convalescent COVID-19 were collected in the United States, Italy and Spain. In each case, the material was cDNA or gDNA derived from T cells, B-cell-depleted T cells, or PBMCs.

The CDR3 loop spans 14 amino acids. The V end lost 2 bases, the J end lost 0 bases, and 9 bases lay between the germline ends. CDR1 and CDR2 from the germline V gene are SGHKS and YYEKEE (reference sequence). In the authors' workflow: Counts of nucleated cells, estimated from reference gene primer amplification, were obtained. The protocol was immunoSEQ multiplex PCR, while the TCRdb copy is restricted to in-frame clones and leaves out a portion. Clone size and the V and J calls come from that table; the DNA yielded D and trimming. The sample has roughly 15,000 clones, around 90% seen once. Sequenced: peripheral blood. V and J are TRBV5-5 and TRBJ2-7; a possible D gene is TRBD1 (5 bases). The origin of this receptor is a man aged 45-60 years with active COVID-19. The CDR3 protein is CASSFFDSSYEQYF. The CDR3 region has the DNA TGTGCCAGCAGCTTTTTCGACAGCTCCTACGAGCAGTACTTC.